The 9 T cell receptor beta chains presented below share a single source sample, sequenced in a study of T cell responses to AZD1222 COVID-19 vaccine. Assay used: immunoSEQ multiplex PCR; TCRdb lists only in-frame clones, some missing. The table shows 150,000 to 180,000 clones, with 86% occurring only once. Material: peripheral blood, obtained on day 0 of MenACWY control vaccination. All receptors come from an adult in good health.

The gene calls are TRBV5-1 and TRBJ2-1; D is unclear. Deletions cut 4 bases from V and 5 bases from J, with 28 bases between. This CDR3 contains 19 residues. Looked up from germline, CDR1 is SGHRS and CDR2 is YFSETQ. The CDR3 protein is CASSRRLDSHKIYNNEQFF. The CDR3 DNA sequence: TGCGCCAGCAGCAGACGGCTCGACTCTCACAAGATATATAACAATGAGCAGTTCTTC.

The CDR3 region is CASSLALDTQYF. As DNA, the CDR3 is TGCGCCAGCAGCTTAGCTTTGGATACGCAGTATTTT. The rearrangement uses TRBV5-1 and TRBJ2-3; D ambiguous. V lost 2 bases, J lost 6 bases, and 7 bases lay in between. Germline V gene lookup returns CDR1 SGHRS and CDR2 YFSETQ. CDR3 length: 12 amino acids.

J is TRBJ2-7 and V is TRBV28; D remains unclear. Germline CDR1 MDHEN, CDR2 SYDVKM. This CDR3 is built from 15 residues. V was clipped by 3 bases and J by 2 bases, with 14 bases between them. Here the CDR3 DNA reads TGTGCCAGCAGTTTTACGACGATACAAACCTACGAGCAGTACTTC. Residues: CASSFTTIQTYEQYF.

The table lists this clone with a few counts. This chain uses TRBV28 with TRBJ2-7, with 7 bases aligning to TRBD2. The germline V gene encodes CDR1 MDHEN and CDR2 SYDVKM. J lost 3 bases, V lost 6 bases, and 8 bases had no gene match. This CDR3 has 14 residues. CDR3 in amino acids: CASRPGLYHYEQYV. The CDR3 DNA reads TGTGCCAGCAGGCCGGGACTATACCACTACGAGCAGTACGTC.

V usage is TRBV7-8 and J usage is TRBJ2-1; TRBD1 or TRBD2 may be the D gene (6 bases each). The CDR3 covers 17 residues. Deletions cut 4 bases from V and 0 bases from J, with 16 bases between. Germline V CDR1 and CDR2: SGHVS, FQNEAQ. The CDR3 DNA is TGTGCCAGCAGCTCCTACGGGGGCTTCAGCTCCTACAATGAGCAGTTCTTC. Amino acid sequence: CASSSYGGFSSYNEQFF.

V usage is TRBV5-1 and J usage is TRBJ1-5; 7 nucleotides align to TRBD1. J gave up 4 bases and V 0 bases, and 4 bases lay outside the gene matches. The germline V gene has CDR1 SGHRS and CDR2 YFSETQ. The CDR3 consists of 15 residues. CDR3 protein: CASSLAGGLNQPQHF. The CDR3 DNA sequence: TGCGCCAGCAGCTTGGCAGGGGGTTTGAATCAGCCCCAGCATTTT.

The gene calls are TRBV7-9 and TRBJ1-2; D is undetermined. Trimming cost V 5 bases and J 5 bases, with 24 bases left between them. Germline V gene data show CDR1 as SEHNR and CDR2 as FQNEAQ (reference sequence). The CDR3 loop spans 17 amino acids. CDR3 region: CASSPTGLSGVQYGYTF. The CDR3 DNA reads TGTGCCAGCAGCCCCACGGGCCTAAGTGGAGTACAATATGGCTACACCTTC.

The V and J genes are TRBV19 and TRBJ1-4; D perhaps matches TRBD1 (5 bases). In germline, CDR1 is LNHDA, CDR2 SQIVND (reference sequence). V was shortened by 7 bases and J by 12 bases, with 18 bases between the two germline ends. CDR3 size: 13 residues. The CDR3 reads CASIWDPGGELFF. The CDR3 DNA reads as TGTGCCAGTATCTGGGACCCCGGGGGAGAACTGTTTTTT.

V gene TRBV3-1 (or the pseudogene TRBV3-2) combines with J gene TRBJ2-3; no definite D call. The CDR3 extends over 12 amino acids. Germline CDR1 reads LGHDT; CDR2 reads YNNKEL (reference sequence). Deletions cut 0 bases from V and 9 bases from J, with 7 bases between. CDR3 sequence: CASSQDDGTQYF. CDR3 nucleotide sequence: TGTGCCAGCAGCCAAGATGATGGGACGCAGTATTTT.